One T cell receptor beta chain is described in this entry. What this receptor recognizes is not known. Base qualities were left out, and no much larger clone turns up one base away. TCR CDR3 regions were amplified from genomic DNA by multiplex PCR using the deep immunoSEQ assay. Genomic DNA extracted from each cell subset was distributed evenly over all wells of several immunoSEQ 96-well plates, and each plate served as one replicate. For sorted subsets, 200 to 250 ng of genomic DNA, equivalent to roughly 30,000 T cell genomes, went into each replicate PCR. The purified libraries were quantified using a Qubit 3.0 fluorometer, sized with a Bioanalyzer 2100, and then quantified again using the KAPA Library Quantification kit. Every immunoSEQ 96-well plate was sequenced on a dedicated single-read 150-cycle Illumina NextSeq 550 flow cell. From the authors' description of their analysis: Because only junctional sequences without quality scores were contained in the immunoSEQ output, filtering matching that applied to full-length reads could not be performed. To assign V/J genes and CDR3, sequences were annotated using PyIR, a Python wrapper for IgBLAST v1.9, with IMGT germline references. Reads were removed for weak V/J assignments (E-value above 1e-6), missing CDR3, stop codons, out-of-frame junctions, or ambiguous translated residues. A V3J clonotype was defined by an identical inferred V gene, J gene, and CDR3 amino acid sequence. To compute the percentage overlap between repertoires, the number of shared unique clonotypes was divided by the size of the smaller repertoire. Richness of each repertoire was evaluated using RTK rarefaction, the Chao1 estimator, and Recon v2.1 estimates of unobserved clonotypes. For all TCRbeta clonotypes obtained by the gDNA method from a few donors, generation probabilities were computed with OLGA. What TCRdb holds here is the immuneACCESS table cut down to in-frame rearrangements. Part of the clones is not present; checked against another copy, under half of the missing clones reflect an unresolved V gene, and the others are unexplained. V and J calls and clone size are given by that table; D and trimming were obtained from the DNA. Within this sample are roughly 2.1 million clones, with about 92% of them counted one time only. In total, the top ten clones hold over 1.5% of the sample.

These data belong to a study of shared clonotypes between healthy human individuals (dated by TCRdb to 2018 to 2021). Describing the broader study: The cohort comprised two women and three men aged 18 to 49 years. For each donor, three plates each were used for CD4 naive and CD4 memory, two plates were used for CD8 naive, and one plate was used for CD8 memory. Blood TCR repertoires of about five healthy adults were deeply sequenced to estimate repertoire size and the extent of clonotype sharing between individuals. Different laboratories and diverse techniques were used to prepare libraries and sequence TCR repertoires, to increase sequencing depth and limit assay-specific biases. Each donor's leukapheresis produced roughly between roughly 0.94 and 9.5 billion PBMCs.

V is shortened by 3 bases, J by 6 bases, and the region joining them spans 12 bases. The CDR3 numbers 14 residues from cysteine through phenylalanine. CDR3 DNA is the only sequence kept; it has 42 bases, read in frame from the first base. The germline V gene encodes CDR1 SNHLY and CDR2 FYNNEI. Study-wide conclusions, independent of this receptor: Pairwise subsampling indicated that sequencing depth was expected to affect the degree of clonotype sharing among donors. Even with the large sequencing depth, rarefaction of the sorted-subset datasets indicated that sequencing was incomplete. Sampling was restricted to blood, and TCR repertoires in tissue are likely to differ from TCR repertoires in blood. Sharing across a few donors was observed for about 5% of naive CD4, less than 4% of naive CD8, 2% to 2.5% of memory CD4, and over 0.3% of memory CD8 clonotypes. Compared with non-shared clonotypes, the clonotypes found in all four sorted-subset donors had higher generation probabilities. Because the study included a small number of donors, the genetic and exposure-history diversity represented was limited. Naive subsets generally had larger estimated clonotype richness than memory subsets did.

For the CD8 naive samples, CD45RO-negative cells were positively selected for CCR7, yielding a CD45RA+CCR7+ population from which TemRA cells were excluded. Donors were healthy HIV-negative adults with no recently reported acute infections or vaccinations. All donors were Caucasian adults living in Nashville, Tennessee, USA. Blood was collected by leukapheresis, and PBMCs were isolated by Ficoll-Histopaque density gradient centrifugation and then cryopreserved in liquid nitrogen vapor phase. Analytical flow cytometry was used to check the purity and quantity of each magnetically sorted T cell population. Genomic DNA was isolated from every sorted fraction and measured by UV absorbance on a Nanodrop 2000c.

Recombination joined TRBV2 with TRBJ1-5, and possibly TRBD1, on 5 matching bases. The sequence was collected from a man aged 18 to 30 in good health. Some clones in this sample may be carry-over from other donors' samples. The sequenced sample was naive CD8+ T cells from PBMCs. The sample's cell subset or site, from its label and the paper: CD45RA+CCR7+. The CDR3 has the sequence CASSEWRRGQPQHF. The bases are TGTGCCAGCAGTGAGTGGCGGAGGGGTCAGCCCCAGCATTTT.